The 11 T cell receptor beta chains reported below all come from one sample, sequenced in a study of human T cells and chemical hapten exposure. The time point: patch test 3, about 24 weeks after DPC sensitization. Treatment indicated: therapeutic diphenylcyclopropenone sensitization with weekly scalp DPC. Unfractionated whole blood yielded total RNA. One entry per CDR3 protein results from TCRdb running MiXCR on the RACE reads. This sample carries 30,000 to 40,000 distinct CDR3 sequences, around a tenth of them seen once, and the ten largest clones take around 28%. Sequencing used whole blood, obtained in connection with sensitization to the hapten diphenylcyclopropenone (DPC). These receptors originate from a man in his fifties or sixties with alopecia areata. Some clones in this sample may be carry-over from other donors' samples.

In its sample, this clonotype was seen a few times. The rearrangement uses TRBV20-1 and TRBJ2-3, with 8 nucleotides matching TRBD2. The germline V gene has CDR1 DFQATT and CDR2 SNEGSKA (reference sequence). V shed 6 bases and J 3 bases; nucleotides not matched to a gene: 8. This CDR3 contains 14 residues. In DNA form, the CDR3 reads TGCAGTGCCCCGGGGGGACTAGGAACAGATACGCAGTATTTT. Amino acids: CSAPGGLGTDTQYF.

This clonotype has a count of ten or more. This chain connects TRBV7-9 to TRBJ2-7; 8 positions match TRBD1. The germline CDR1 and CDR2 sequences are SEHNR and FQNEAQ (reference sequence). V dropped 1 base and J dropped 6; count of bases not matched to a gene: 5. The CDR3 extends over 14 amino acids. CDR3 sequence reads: CASSLGTGNVEQYF. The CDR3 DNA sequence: TGTGCCAGCAGCTTAGGGACAGGGAACGTCGAGCAGTACTTC.

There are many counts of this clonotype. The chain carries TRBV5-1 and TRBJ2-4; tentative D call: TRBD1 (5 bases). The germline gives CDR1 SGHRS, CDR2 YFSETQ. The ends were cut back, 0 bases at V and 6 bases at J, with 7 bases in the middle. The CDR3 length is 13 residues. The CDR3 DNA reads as TGCGCCAGCAGCTTGGATCAGGGAAACATTCAGTACTTC. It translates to CASSLDQGNIQYF.

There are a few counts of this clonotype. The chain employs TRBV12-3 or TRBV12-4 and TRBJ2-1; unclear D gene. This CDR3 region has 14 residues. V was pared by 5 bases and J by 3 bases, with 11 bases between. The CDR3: CASSLRTVYNEQFF. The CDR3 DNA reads TGTGCCAGCAGTCTCCGGACGGTCTACAATGAGCAGTTCTTC.

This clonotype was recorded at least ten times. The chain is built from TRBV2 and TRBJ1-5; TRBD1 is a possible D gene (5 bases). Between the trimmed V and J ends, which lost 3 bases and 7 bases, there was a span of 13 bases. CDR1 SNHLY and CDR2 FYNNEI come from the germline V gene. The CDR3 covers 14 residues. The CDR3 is CASSDRQNTQPQHF. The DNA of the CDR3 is TGTGCCAGCAGTGATAGACAGAATACCCAGCCCCAGCATTTT.

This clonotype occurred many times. This chain's CDR3 is CASSQGPEETQYF. In DNA form, the CDR3 reads TGTGCCAGCAGCCAAGGCCCCGAAGAGACCCAGTACTTC. This chain uses TRBV7-2 with TRBJ2-5, with D uncertain. The germline V gene encodes CDR1 SGHTA and CDR2 FQGNSA. V gave up 5 bases and J gave up 3 bases, with 10 bases separating them. The CDR3 is 13 residues long.

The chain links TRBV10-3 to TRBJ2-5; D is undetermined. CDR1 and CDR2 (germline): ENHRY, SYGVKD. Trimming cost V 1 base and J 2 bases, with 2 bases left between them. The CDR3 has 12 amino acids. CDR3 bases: TGTGCCATCAGTGAGTTACAAGAGACCCAGTACTTC. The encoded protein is CAISELQETQYF.

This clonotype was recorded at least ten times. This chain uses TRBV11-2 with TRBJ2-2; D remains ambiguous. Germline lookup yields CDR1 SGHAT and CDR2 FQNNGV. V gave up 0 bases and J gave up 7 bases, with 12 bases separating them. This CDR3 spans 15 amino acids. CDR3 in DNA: TGTGCCAGCAGCTTAGATGAGACCTCCCTCGGGGAGCTGTTTTTT. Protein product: CASSLDETSLGELFF.

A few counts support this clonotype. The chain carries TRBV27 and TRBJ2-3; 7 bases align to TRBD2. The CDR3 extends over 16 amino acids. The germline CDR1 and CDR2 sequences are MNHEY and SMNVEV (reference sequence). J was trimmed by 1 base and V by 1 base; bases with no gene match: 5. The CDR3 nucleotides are TGTGCCAGCAGTTTATATATGGGAGGGGGCACAGATACGCAGTATTTT. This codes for CASSLYMGGGTDTQYF.

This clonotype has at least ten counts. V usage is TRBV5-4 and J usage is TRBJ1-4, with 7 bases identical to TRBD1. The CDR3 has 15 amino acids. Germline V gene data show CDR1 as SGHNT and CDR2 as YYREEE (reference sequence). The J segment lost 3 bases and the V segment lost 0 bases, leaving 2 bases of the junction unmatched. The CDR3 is CASSLGGQSNEKLFF. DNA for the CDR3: TGTGCCAGCAGCTTGGGGGGACAGTCTAATGAAAAACTGTTTTTT.

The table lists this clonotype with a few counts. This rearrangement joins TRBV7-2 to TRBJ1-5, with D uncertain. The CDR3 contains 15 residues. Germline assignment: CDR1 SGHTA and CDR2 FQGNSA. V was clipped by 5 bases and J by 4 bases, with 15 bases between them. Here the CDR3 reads CASSPGSRVNQPQHF. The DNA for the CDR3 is TGTGCCAGCAGCCCAGGTTCGAGGGTAAATCAGCCCCAGCATTTT.